A selection of T cell receptor beta chains follows, all from one sample in a study of T-cell reconstitution after alpha-beta-depleted transplantation in children. From the PCR reads, TCRdb called clonotypes with MiXCR, one entry per CDR3 protein. The data hold more than 550,000 distinct CDR3 sequences, with 10% to 13% observed a single time. The sample was PBMCs from the stem cell graft donor, taken from the stem cell graft. Receptors originate from a human donor who donated a stem cell graft to a child with acute myeloid leukemia. Each CDR3 is given with its conserved first and last residue. The D gene is left open where the match is weak. Where a row states a size, it is once, few, many or the class of an expanded clone; other rows omit it.

j_call,clone_size,v_call,d_call,cdr3_nt,cdr3_aa
TRBJ2-7,-,TRBV18,-,TGTGCCAGCTCACCACGGCGCCCGGATAATGAGCAGTACTTC,CASSPRRPDNEQYF
TRBJ2-1,-,TRBV10-3,-,TGTGCCTCCCTCCCTGGCGCGGGAATTTTGGATGAGCAGTTCTTC,CASLPGAGILDEQFF
TRBJ2-2,few,TRBV7-3,TRBD2,TGTGCCAGCAGGGGGAGCGGGACGGCCGGGGAGCTGTTTTTT,CASRGSGTAGELFF
TRBJ1-1,many,TRBV10-3,-,TGTGCCATCAGAAACAGCTTCATGAACACTGAAGCTTTCTTT,CAIRNSFMNTEAFF
TRBJ1-3,many,TRBV29-1,TRBD1,TGCAGCGTTGAAGATCCTGGACAGGGGGCAAACACCATATATTTT,CSVEDPGQGANTIYF
TRBJ2-3,-,TRBV4-3,-,TGCGCCAGCAGCCAAGCCCAGGTGGACACAGATACGCAGTATTTT,CASSQAQVDTDTQYF
TRBJ2-6,few,TRBV28,-,TGTGCCAGCAGATCGTATCGGGGTCCTACCTCTGGGGCCAACGTCCTGACTTTC,CASRSYRGPTSGANVLTF
TRBJ2-7,-,TRBV7-9,TRBD2,TGTGCCAGCAGCTTGTCGAGCGGGAGGGCCCTGTCCTACGAGCAGTACTTC,CASSLSSGRALSYEQYF
TRBJ2-7,-,TRBV28,TRBD2,TGTGCCAGCAGTCACGATTTGGTAATAGCGGGAGAGGCCGAGCAGTACTTC,CASSHDLVIAGEAEQYF
TRBJ2-2,few,TRBV7-3,-,TGTGCCAGCAGCTTCTGGGGGAGCTTCGACACCGGGGAGCTGTTTTTT,CASSFWGSFDTGELFF
TRBJ2-7,many,TRBV12-3/TRBV12-4,-,TGTGCCAGCAGTCCCCTTGCAAACGACTACGAGCAGTACTTC,CASSPLANDYEQYF
TRBJ2-3,-,TRBV20-1,TRBD2,TGCAGTGCTCTAGCGGGATTTGGTTTCAGCACAGATACGCAGTATTTT,CSALAGFGFSTDTQYF
TRBJ2-1,many,TRBV7-3,-,TGTGCCAGCAGCTTAAGCGGGGATTTCTACAATGAGCAGTTCTTC,CASSLSGDFYNEQFF
TRBJ1-2,few,TRBV20-1,-,TGCAGTGCTATGGGGGAGGGCGGGAGTTATGGCTACACCTTC,CSAMGEGGSYGYTF
TRBJ2-1,many,TRBV6-4,TRBD2,TGTGCCAGCAGTGTAAGCCTAGCGGGCTTCAATGAGCAGTTCTTC,CASSVSLAGFNEQFF
TRBJ2-1,few,TRBV5-1,TRBD2,TGCGCCAGCAGCTCCCTCCCGACTAGCGGGATAGATGAGCAGTTCTTC,CASSSLPTSGIDEQFF
TRBJ2-7,many,TRBV3-1,TRBD2,TGTGCCAGCAGCCTGGGACTATGGGGATCCTACGAGCAGTACTTC,CASSLGLWGSYEQYF
TRBJ2-6,-,TRBV11-1,TRBD2,TGTGCCAGCAGCTTCGGGACTAGCGGACTCCTCTCTGGGGCCAACGTCCTGACTTTC,CASSFGTSGLLSGANVLTF
TRBJ2-1,many,TRBV30,-,TGTGCCTGGAGTGTCAGCGGTTACAATGAGCAGTTCTTC,CAWSVSGYNEQFF
TRBJ2-5,many,TRBV20-1,TRBD2,TGCAGTGCGATGACTAGCGGGAAAGAGACCCAGTACTTC,CSAMTSGKETQYF
TRBJ1-2,few,TRBV28,-,TGTGCCAGCAGTCTTCAGGGTGGACTGGTGTATGGCTACACCTTC,CASSLQGGLVYGYTF
TRBJ2-7,few,TRBV28,TRBD1,TGTGCCAGCAGTATGACCGGGACAGGTATAGACTACGAGCAGTACTTC,CASSMTGTGIDYEQYF
TRBJ2-1,many,TRBV29-1,-,TGCAGCGTTGGTTACAATGAGCAGTTCTTC,CSVGYNEQFF
TRBJ2-1,few,TRBV11-1,TRBD2,TGTGCCAGCAGCTTACGAGACCGCCTGAGACTAGCGTACAATGAGCAGTTCTTC,CASSLRDRLRLAYNEQFF
TRBJ2-1,many,TRBV4-2,TRBD2,TGTGCCAGCAGCCCCGGGGGACTAGCGCCGAGCTCCTACAATGAGCAGTTCTTC,CASSPGGLAPSSYNEQFF
TRBJ2-3,many,TRBV12-3/TRBV12-4,-,TGTGCCAGCAGTTTAGGGACCCGGAATACGCAGTATTTT,CASSLGTRNTQYF